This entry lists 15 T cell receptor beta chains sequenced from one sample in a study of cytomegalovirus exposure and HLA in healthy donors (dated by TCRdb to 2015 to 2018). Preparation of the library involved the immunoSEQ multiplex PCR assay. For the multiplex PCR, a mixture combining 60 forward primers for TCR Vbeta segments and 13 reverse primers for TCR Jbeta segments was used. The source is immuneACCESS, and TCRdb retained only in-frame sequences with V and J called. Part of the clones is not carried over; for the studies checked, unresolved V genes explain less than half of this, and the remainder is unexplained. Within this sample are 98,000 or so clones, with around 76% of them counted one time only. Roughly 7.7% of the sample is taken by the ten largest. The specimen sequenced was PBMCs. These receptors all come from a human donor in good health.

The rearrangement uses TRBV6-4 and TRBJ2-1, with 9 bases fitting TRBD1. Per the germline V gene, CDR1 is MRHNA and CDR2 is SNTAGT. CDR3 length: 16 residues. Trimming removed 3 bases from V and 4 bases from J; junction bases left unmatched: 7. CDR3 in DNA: TGTGCCAGCAGTGAGGCCGGGACAGGGCCTTACAATGAGCAGTTCTTC. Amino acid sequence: CASSEAGTGPYNEQFF.

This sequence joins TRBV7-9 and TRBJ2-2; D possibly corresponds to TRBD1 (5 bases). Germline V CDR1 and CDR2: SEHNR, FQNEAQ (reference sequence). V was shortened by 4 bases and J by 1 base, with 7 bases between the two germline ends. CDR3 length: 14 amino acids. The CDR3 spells CASSSQGNTGELFF. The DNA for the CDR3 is TGTGCCAGCAGCTCCCAGGGGAACACCGGGGAGCTGTTTTTT.

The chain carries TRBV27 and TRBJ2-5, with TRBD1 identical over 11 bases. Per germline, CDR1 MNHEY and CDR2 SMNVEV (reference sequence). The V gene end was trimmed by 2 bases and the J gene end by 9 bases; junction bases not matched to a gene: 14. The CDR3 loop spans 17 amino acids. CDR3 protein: CASSLIVGTGGLTAQYF. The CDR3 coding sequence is TGTGCCAGCAGTTTAATTGTCGGGACAGGGGGTTTGACGGCCCAGTACTTC.

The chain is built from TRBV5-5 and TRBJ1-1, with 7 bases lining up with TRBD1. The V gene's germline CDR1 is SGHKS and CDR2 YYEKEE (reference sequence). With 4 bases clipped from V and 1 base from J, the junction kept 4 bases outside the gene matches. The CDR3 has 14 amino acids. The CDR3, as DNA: TGTGCCAGCAGCCATCGGGACAGGAACACTGAAGCTTTCTTT. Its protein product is CASSHRDRNTEAFF.

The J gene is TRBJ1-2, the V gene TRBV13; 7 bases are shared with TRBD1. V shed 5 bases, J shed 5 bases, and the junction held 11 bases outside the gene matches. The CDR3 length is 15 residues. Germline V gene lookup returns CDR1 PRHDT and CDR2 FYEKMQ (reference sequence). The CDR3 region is CASSTRQGSGYGYTF. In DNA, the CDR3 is TGTGCCAGCAGCACGAGACAGGGCTCAGGGTATGGCTACACCTTC.

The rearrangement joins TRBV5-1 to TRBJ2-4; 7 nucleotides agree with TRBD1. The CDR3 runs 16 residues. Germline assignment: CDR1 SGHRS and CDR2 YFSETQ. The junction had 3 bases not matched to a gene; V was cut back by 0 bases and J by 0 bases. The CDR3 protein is CASSLGTGIAKNIQYF. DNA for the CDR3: TGCGCCAGCAGCTTGGGGACAGGAATAGCCAAAAACATTCAGTACTTC. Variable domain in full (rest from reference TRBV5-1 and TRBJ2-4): KAGVTQTPRYLIKTRGQQVTLSCSPISGHRSVSWYQQTPGQGLQFLFEYFSETQRNKGNFPGRFSGRQFSNSRSEMNVSTLELGDSALYLCASSLGTGIAKNIQYFGAGTRLSVL.

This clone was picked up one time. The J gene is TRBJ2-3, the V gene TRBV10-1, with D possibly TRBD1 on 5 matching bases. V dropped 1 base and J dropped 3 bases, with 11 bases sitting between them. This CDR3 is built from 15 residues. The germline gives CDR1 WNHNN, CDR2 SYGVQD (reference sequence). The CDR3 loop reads CASSELGPGTDTQYF. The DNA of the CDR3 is TGCGCCAGCAGTGAGTTGGGGCCCGGGACAGATACGCAGTATTTT.

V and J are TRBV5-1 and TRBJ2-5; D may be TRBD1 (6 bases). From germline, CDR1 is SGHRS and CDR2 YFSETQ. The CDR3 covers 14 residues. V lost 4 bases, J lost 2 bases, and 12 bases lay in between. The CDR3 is CASSHLGGQETQYF. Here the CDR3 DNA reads TGCGCCAGCAGCCACCTAGGGGGACAAGAGACCCAGTACTTC.

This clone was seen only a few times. The CDR3 DNA reads as TGTGCCATACGGGTACTACCCGTGAATACGCAGTATTTT. Translating gives CAIRVLPVNTQYF. The chain joins TRBV6-1 to TRBJ2-3; D call uncertain. This CDR3 has 13 amino acids. Trimming removed 10 bases from V and 7 bases from J, with 18 bases in between. The germline gives CDR1 MNHNS, CDR2 SASEGT.

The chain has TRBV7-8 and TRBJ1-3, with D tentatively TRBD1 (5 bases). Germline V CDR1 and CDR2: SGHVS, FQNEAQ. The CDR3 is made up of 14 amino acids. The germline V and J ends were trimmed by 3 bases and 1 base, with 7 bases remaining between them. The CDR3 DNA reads TGTGCCAGCAGCTTCGGGGGTTCTGGAAACACCATATATTTT. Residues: CASSFGGSGNTIYF.

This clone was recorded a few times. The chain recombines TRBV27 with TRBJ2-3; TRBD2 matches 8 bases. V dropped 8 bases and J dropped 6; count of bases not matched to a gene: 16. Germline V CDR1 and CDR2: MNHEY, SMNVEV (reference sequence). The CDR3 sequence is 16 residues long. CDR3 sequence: CASSRNSGLVADTQYF. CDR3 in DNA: TGTGCCAGCTCACGAAATTCGGGACTAGTAGCTGATACGCAGTATTTT.

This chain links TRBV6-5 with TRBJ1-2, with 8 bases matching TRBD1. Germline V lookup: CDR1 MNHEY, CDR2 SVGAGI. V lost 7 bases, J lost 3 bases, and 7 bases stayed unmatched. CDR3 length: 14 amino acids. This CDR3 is CASTPGGLHYGYTF. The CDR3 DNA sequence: TGTGCCAGCACCCCAGGGGGCCTTCACTATGGCTACACCTTC.

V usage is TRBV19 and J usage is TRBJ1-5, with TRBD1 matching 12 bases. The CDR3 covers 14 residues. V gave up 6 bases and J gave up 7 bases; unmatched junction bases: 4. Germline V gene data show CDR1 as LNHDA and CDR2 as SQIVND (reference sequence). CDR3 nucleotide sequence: TGTGCCAGTAGCGAGGGACAGGGGGCGCAGCCCCAGCATTTT. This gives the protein CASSEGQGAQPQHF.

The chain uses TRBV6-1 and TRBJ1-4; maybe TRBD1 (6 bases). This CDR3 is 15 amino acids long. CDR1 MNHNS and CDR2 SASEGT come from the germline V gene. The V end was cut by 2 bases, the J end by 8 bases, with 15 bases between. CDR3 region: CASSESWGLGEKLFF. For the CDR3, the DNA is TGTGCCAGCAGTGAATCTTGGGGGCTTGGGGAAAAACTGTTTTTT.

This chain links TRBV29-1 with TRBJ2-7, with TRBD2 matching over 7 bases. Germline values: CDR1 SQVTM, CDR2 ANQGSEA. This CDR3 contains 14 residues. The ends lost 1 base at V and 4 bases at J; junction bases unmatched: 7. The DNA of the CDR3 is TGCAGCGTTGAAGGGGAGGGACTCACTTACGAGCAGTACTTC. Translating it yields CSVEGEGLTYEQYF.